The 2 T cell receptor beta chains below were found in one sample sequenced in a study of shared clonotypes between healthy human individuals (dated by TCRdb to between 2020 and 2021). The library relied on the immunoSEQ multiplex PCR assay. TCRdb carries this immuneACCESS record with in-frame sequences only. Its versions omit some clonotypes, under half of them owing to an unresolved V gene in the studies checked, with the rest unexplained. The sample table shows millions of clones, and 85% to 95% are seen once. Clones ranked in the top ten supply approximately 0.4% of the sample. Sequenced input: naive CD4+ T cells from PBMCs. The cell subset or site tag for this specimen amounts to: CD45RA+ positively selected. The receptors shown here come from a man younger than 35 in good health. Some clones in this sample may be carry-over from other donors' samples.

As DNA, the CDR3 is TGTGCCAGTAGTTCAGGCGGGACACCATATAGCAATCAGCCCCAGCATTTT. Translated: CASSSGGTPYSNQPQHF. The V gene is TRBV19, the J gene TRBJ1-5; maybe TRBD1 (6 bases). Germline loops: CDR1 LNHDA, CDR2 SQIVND (reference sequence). Trimming pared 5 bases from V and 0 bases from J, leaving 17 bases between. CDR3 size: 17 residues.

This clone was picked up a small number of times. This rearrangement joins TRBV7-2 to TRBJ2-6, with 9 bases matching TRBD1. Trimming removed 5 bases from V and 0 bases from J; junction bases left unmatched: 5. This CDR3 comprises 17 residues. Germline CDR1 is SGHTA and CDR2 is FQGNSA. The CDR3 loop is CASSKTGGRSGANVLTF. As DNA, the CDR3 is TGTGCCAGCAGCAAGACAGGGGGACGCTCTGGGGCCAACGTCCTGACTTTC. Full variable domain (missing parts from reference TRBV7-2 and TRBJ2-6): GAGVSQSPSNKVTEKGKDVELRCDPISGHTALYWYRQSLGQGLEFLIYFQGNSAPDKSGLPSDRFSAERTGGSVSTLTIQRTQQEDSAVYLCASSKTGGRSGANVLTFGAGSRLTVL.